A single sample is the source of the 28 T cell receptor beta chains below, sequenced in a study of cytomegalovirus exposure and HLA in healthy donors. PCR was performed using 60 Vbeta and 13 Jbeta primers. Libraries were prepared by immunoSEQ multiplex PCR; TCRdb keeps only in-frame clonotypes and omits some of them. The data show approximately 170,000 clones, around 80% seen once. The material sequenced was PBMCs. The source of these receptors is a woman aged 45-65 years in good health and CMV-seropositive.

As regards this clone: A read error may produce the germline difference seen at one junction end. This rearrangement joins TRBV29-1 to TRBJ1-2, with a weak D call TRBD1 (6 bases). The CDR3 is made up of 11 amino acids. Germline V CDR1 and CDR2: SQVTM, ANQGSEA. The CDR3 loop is CSVEGGPGYTF. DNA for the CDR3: TGCAGCGTAGAAGGGGGGCCCGGCTACACCTTC.

The CDR3 region is CASSLAPPAGEPLTQYF. The CDR3 nucleotides read TGCGCCAGCAGCTTGGCTCCCCCAGCGGGGGAACCTTTGACCCAGTACTTC. The gene calls are TRBV5-1 and TRBJ2-5; TRBD2 matches at 8 bases. V trimming: 0 bases; J trimming: 7 bases; junction bases outside the gene matches: 14. The CDR3 spans 17 residues. In germline, CDR1 is SGHRS, CDR2 YFSETQ.

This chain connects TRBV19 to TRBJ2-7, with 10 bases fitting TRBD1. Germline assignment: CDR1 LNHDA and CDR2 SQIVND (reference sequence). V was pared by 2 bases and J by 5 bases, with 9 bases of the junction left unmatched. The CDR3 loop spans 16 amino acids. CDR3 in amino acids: CASSIKHPGQGHEQYF. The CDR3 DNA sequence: TGTGCCAGTAGTATAAAGCATCCGGGACAGGGGCACGAGCAGTACTTC.

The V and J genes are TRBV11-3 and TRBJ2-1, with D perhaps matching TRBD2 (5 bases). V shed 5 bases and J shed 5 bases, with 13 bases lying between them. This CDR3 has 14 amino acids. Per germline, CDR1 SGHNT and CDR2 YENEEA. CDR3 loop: CASSPRTQNNEQFF. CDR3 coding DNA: TGTGCCAGCAGCCCCCGGACTCAGAACAATGAGCAGTTCTTC.

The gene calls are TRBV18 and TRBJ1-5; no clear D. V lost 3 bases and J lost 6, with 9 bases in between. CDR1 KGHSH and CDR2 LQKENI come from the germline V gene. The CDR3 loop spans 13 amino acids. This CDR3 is CASSPEGGQPQHF. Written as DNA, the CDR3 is TGTGCCAGCTCACCCGAGGGAGGTCAGCCCCAGCATTTT. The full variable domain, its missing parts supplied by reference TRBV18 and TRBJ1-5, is NAGVMQNPRHLVRRRGQEARLRCSPMKGHSHVYWYRQLPEEGLKFMVYLQKENIIDESGMPKERFSAEFPKEGPSILRIQQVVRGDSAAYFCASSPEGGQPQHFGDGTRLSIL.

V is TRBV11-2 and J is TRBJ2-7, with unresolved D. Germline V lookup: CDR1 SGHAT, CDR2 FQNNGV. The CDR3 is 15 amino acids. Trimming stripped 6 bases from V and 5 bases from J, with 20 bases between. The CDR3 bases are TGTGCCAGCAGTCTTTTCCGTTCCTCAGAAAACGAGCAGTACTTC. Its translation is CASSLFRSSENEQYF.

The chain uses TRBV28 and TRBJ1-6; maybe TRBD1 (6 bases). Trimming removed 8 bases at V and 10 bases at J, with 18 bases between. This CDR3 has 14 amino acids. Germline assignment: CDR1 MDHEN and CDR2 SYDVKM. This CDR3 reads CASSPTFTGSPLHF. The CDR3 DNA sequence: TGTGCCAGCTCTCCTACCTTCACAGGGTCACCCCTCCACTTT.

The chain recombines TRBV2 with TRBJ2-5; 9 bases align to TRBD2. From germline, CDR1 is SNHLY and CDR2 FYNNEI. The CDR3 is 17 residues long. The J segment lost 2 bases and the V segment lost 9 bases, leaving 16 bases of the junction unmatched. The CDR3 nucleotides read TGTGCCAGTTGCCCTAGCGGGACGACACTAACACAAGAGACCCAGTACTTC. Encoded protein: CASCPSGTTLTQETQYF.

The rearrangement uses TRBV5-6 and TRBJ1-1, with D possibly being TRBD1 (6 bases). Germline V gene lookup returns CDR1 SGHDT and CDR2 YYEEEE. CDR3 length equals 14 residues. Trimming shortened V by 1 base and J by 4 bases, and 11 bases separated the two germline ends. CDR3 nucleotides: TGTGCCAGCAGCTTGCTACAGGGTATCACTGAAGCTTTCTTT. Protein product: CASSLLQGITEAFF.

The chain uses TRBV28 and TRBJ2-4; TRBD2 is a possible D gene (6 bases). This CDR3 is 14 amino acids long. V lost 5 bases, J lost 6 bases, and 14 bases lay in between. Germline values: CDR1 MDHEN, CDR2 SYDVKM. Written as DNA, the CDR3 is TGTGCCAGCAGTAACCCTTCCGGGGGAAACATTCAGTACTTC. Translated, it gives CASSNPSGGNIQYF.

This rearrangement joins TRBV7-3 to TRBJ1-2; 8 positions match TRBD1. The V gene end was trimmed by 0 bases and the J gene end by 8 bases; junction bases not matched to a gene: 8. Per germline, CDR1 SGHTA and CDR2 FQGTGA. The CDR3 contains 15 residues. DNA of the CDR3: TGTGCCAGCAGCTTAACAACAGGGGGGGAAGGAGGCTACACCTTC. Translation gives CASSLTTGGEGGYTF.

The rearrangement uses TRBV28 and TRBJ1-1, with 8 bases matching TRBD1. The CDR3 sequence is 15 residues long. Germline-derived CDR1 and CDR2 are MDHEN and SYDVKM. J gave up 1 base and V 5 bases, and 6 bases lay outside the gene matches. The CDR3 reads CASSPAGQGNTEAFF. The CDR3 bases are TGTGCCAGCAGTCCCGCCGGACAGGGGAACACTGAAGCTTTCTTT.

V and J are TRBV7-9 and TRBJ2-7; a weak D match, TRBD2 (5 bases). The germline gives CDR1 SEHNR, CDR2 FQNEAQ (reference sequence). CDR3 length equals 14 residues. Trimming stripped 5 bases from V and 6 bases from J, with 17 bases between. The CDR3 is CASSRDPGIPEQYF. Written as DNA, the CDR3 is TGTGCCAGCAGCCGAGACCCCGGGATTCCCGAGCAGTACTTC.

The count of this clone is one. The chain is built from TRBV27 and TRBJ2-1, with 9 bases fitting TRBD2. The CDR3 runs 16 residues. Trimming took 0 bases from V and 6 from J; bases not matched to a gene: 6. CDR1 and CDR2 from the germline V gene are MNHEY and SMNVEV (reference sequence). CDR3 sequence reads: CASSLSTGLAGNEQFF. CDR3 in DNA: TGTGCCAGCAGTTTATCGACGGGACTAGCTGGCAATGAGCAGTTCTTC.

The CDR3: CASSQPLDRLTNEKLFF. CDR3 sequence (DNA): TGTGCCAGCAGCCAACCATTAGACAGGTTAACTAATGAAAAACTGTTTTTT. This chain joins TRBV4-2 and TRBJ1-4, with D maybe TRBD1 (6 bases). Deletions cut 2 bases from V and 1 base from J, with 14 bases between. This CDR3 is built from 17 residues. Germline V lookup: CDR1 LGHNA, CDR2 YNFKEQ.

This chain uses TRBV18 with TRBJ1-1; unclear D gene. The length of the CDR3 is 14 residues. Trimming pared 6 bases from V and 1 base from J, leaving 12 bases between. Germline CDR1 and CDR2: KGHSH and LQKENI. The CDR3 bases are TGTGCCAGCTCTCCGTCCCGGGAGAACACTGAAGCTTTCTTT. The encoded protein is CASSPSRENTEAFF. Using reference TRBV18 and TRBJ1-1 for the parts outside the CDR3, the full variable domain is NAGVMQNPRHLVRRRGQEARLRCSPMKGHSHVYWYRQLPEEGLKFMVYLQKENIIDESGMPKERFSAEFPKEGPSILRIQQVVRGDSAAYFCASSPSRENTEAFFGQGTRLTVV.

CDR3 nucleotides: TGCAGCGTTGAAGTCGGGGAACAGGGCACCTTC. It is translated as CSVEVGEQGTF. The chain couples TRBV29-1 to TRBJ1-2, with TRBD1 as a possible D gene (6 bases). Trimming took off 1 base at V and 13 bases at J, with 13 bases between the two ends. In germline, CDR1 is SQVTM, CDR2 ANQGSEA. CDR3 length: 11 amino acids.

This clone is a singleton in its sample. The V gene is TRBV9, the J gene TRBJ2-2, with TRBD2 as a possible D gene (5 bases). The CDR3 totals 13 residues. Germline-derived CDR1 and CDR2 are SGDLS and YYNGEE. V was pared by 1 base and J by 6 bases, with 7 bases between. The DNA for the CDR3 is TGTGCCAGCAGCGTACTAGCATCCGGGGAGCTGTTTTTT. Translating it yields CASSVLASGELFF. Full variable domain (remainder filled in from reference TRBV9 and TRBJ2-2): DSGVTQTPKHLITATGQRVTLRCSPRSGDLSVYWYQQSLDQGLQFLIQYYNGEERAKGNILERFSAQQFPDLHSELNLSSLELGDSALYFCASSVLASGELFFGEGSRLTVL.

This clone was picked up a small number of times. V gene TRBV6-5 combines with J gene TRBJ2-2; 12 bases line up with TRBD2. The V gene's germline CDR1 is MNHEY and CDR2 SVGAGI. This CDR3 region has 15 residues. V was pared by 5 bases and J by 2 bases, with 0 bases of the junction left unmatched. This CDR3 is CASSGLAGNTGELFF. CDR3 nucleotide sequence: TGTGCCAGCAGTGGACTAGCGGGAAACACCGGGGAGCTGTTTTTT.

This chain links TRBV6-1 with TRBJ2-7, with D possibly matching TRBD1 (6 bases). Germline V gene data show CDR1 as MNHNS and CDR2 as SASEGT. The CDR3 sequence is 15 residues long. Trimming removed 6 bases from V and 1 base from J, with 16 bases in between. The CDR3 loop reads CASSSIKQGSYEQYF. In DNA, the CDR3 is TGTGCCAGCAGCTCCATTAAGCAGGGGTCCTACGAGCAGTACTTC.

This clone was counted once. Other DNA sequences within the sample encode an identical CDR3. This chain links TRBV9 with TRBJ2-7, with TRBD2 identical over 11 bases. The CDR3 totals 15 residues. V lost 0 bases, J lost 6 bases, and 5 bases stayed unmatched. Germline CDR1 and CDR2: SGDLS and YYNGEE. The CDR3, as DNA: TGTGCCAGCAGCGTAGACCCCCTAGCGGGAGGCGAGCAGTACTTC. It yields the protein CASSVDPLAGGEQYF.

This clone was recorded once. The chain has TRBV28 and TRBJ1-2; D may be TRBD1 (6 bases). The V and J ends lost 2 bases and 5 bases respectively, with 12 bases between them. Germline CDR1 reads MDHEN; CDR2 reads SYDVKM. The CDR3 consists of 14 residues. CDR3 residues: CASSLPGVSYGYTF. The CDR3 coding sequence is TGTGCCAGCAGTTTACCAGGGGTTTCATATGGCTACACCTTC.

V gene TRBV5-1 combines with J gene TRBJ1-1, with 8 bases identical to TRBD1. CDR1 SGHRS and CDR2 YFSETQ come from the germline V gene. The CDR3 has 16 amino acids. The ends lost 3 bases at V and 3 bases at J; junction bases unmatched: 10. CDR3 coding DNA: TGCGCCAGCAGCTCTTATGACAGGGGCGGAGACACTGAAGCTTTCTTT. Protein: CASSSYDRGGDTEAFF.

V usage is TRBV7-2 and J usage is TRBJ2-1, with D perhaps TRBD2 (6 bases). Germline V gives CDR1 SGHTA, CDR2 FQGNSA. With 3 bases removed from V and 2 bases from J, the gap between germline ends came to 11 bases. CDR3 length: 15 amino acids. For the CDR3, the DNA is TGTGCCAGCAGCTTGGTCGGGGGAGCCTACAATGAGCAGTTCTTC. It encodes CASSLVGGAYNEQFF. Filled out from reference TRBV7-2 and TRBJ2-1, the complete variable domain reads GAGVSQSPSNKVTEKGKDVELRCDPISGHTALYWYRQSLGQGLEFLIYFQGNSAPDKSGLPSDRFSAERTGGSVSTLTIQRTQQEDSAVYLCASSLVGGAYNEQFFGPGTRLTVL.

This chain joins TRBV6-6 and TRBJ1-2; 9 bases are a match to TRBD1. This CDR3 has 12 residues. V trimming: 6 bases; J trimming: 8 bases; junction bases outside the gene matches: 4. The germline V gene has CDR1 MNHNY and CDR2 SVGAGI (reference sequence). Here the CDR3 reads CASSGQGRGYTF. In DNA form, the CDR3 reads TGTGCCAGCAGCGGACAGGGGAGAGGCTACACCTTC.

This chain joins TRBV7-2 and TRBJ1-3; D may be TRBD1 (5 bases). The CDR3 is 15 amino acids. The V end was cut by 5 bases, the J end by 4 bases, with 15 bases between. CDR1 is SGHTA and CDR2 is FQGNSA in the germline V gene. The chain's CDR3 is CASSTVVGAGNTIYF. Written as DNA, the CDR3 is TGTGCCAGCAGCACCGTGGTAGGGGCGGGAAACACCATATATTTT.

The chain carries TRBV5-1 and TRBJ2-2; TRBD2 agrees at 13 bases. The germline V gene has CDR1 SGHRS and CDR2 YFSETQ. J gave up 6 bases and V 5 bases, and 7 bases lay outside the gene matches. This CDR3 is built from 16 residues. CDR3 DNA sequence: TGCGCCAGCAGTGGTGACGGACTAGCGGGAGCCGGGGAGCTGTTTTTT. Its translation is CASSGDGLAGAGELFF.

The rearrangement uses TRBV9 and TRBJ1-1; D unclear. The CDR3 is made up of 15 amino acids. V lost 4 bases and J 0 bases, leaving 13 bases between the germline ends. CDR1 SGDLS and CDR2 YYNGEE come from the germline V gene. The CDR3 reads CASSPEEAMNTEAFF. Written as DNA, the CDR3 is TGTGCCAGCAGCCCCGAGGAGGCAATGAACACTGAAGCTTTCTTT.